Below are 31 T cell receptor beta chains sequenced from a single sample in a study of shared clonotypes between healthy human individuals. Data came from immunoSEQ multiplex PCR; TCRdb stores just in-frame clones and leaves some out. Here the sample spans some 120,000 clones, over 65% being singletons. The sample consisted of memory CD8+ T cells sorted from blood. Subset noted: CD45RO+ cells pooled with CCR7-negative TemRA cells. The receptors derive from a woman aged 25 to 45 in good health.

The genes are TRBV14 and TRBJ2-7; a weak D match, TRBD1 (6 bases). V was trimmed by 5 bases and J by 1 base, leaving 24 bases between them. Germline loops: CDR1 SGHDN, CDR2 FVKESK. The CDR3 sequence is 18 residues long. The chain's CDR3 is CASSSRESKVTGSYEQYF. The CDR3, as DNA: TGTGCCAGCAGCTCAAGGGAAAGTAAGGTAACAGGGTCCTACGAGCAGTACTTC.

Notes on this clone: Other DNA sequences in this sample translate to the same CDR3. This chain joins TRBV6-1 and TRBJ2-6, with D uncertain. This CDR3 has 15 residues. V gave up 4 bases and J gave up 0 bases, with 7 bases separating them. Looked up from germline, CDR1 is MNHNS and CDR2 is SASEGT. CDR3 loop: CASSGGVSGANVLTF. CDR3 bases: TGTGCCAGCAGTGGAGGAGTCTCTGGGGCCAACGTCCTGACTTTC.

This clone was counted ten times or more. J is TRBJ1-5 and V is TRBV6-1; D not certain. Between the trimmed V and J ends, which lost 9 bases and 5 bases, there was a span of 14 bases. The CDR3 extends over 13 amino acids. CDR1 is MNHNS and CDR2 is SASEGT in the germline V gene. CDR3 sequence (DNA): TGTGCCAGTACCCCGGGCGAATATCAGCCCCAGCATTTT. Translated: CASTPGEYQPQHF.

The rearrangement joins TRBV4-2 to TRBJ1-4, with unresolved D. V lost 4 bases and J 3 bases, leaving 18 bases between the germline ends. The V gene's germline CDR1 is LGHNA and CDR2 YNFKEQ. This CDR3 is built from 17 residues. The CDR3 spells CASSPPWVLEANEKLFF. The DNA of the CDR3 is TGTGCCAGCAGCCCTCCTTGGGTATTGGAGGCTAATGAAAAACTGTTTTTT.

The chain combines TRBV6-1 with TRBJ2-7, with unresolved D. Germline V CDR1 and CDR2: MNHNS, SASEGT. This CDR3 is 13 amino acids long. V lost 2 bases to trimming and J lost 5 bases, with 10 bases between them. DNA for the CDR3: TGTGCCAGCAGTGAACTAGTTTATGACGAGCAGTACTTC. This sequence encodes CASSELVYDEQYF.

Remarks on this clone: The identical CDR3 is also encoded by other nucleotide sequences in the sample. V gene TRBV9 combines with J gene TRBJ1-1, with D perhaps matching TRBD1 (6 bases). V was clipped by 0 bases and J by 4 bases, with 13 bases between them. The CDR3 contains 15 residues. Germline V gene sequence: CDR1 SGDLS, CDR2 YYNGEE. The CDR3 loop is CASSVGGQGGTEAFF. The CDR3 DNA sequence: TGTGCCAGCAGCGTAGGGGGACAAGGCGGCACTGAAGCTTTCTTT.

This clone was seen more than once but under ten times. The rearrangement uses TRBV29-1 and TRBJ1-1; D is unresolved. Trimming removed 1 base at V and 4 bases at J, with 10 bases between. CDR1 is SQVTM and CDR2 is ANQGSEA in the germline V gene. The CDR3 length is 13 residues. The CDR3 protein is CSVEAREGTEAFF. The CDR3 DNA is TGCAGCGTTGAAGCCCGAGAGGGCACTGAAGCTTTCTTT.

The chain links TRBV28 to TRBJ2-3; tentatively, D is TRBD1 (5 bases). Germline loops: CDR1 MDHEN, CDR2 SYDVKM. With 3 bases removed from V and 2 bases from J, the gap between germline ends came to 15 bases. This CDR3 region has 16 residues. The CDR3 protein is CASSLISDSYTDTQYF. Written as DNA, the CDR3 is TGTGCCAGCAGTTTGATAAGCGACAGCTACACAGATACGCAGTATTTT.

The chain recombines TRBV19 with TRBJ1-2; 10 nucleotides agree with TRBD1. The CDR3 is made up of 16 amino acids. Germline loops: CDR1 LNHDA, CDR2 SQIVND (reference sequence). With 4 bases clipped from V and 3 bases from J, the junction kept 8 bases outside the gene matches. The chain's CDR3 is CASSTRTGGPYYGYTF. The CDR3 DNA is TGTGCCAGTAGTACAAGGACAGGGGGGCCATACTATGGCTACACCTTC.

The table lists this clone with a few counts. V and J are TRBV27 and TRBJ2-7, with D perhaps TRBD1 (6 bases). V was clipped by 2 bases and J by 6 bases, with 11 bases between them. Germline lookup yields CDR1 MNHEY and CDR2 SMNVEV (reference sequence). The CDR3 is made up of 13 amino acids. CDR3 protein: CASSLTGYGEQYF. CDR3 bases: TGTGCCAGCAGTTTAACAGGGTACGGCGAGCAGTACTTC.

This clone occurred once. The chain couples TRBV25-1 to TRBJ1-4; D gene unclear. This CDR3 region has 14 residues. Trimming stripped 4 bases from V and 8 bases from J, with 14 bases between. From germline, CDR1 is MGHDK and CDR2 SYGVNS. This chain's CDR3 is CASSVPSVGEKLFF. The CDR3 DNA reads as TGTGCCAGCAGTGTACCCTCGGTGGGGGAAAAACTGTTTTTT.

The chain recombines TRBV5-1 with TRBJ1-2; 10 bases line up with TRBD1. Germline-derived CDR1 and CDR2 are SGHRS and YFSETQ. The junction had 6 bases not matched to a gene; V was cut back by 0 bases and J by 7 bases. The CDR3 spans 15 residues. The CDR3 sequence: CASSLGWDRGAGYTF. As DNA, the CDR3 is TGCGCCAGCAGCTTGGGGTGGGACAGGGGCGCTGGCTACACCTTC.

This clone was recorded once. The chain carries TRBV25-1 and TRBJ2-5; D is ambiguous. The DNA matches TRBJ2-7 better at its end, which makes the J call doubtful. This CDR3 is 12 amino acids long. CDR1 is MGHDK, CDR2 SYGVNS, per germline. CDR3 sequence: CASSEPTNEQYF. Written as DNA, the CDR3 is TGTGCCAGCAGTGAACCAACGAACGAGCAGTACTTC.

The CDR3 protein is CASSPLAFSYEQYF. CDR3 DNA sequence: TGTGCCAGCAGCCCGCTAGCGTTCTCCTACGAGCAGTACTTC. The chain couples TRBV6-6 to TRBJ2-7; tentatively, D is TRBD2 (6 bases). V was shortened by 6 bases and J by 0 bases, with 12 bases between the two germline ends. Germline loops: CDR1 MNHNY, CDR2 SVGAGI (reference sequence). The CDR3 runs 14 residues.

The J gene is TRBJ2-7, the V gene TRBV27; 11 nucleotides line up with TRBD2. CDR3 size: 15 residues. The germline V gene has CDR1 MNHEY and CDR2 SMNVEV (reference sequence). V shed 2 bases, J shed 5 bases, and the junction held 5 bases outside the gene matches. The DNA of the CDR3 is TGTGCCAGCAGTTTACTTCCTAGCGGGAGGAACGAGCAGTACTTC. Amino acids: CASSLLPSGRNEQYF.

The chain has TRBV25-1 and TRBJ1-6; D gene uncertain. The ends were cut back, 3 bases at V and 9 bases at J, with 6 bases in the middle. In germline, CDR1 is MGHDK, CDR2 SYGVNS. The CDR3 runs to 12 residues. The CDR3 loop is CASSESSSPLHF. DNA for the CDR3: TGTGCCAGCAGTGAGTCGAGTTCACCCCTCCACTTT.

The sample holds a few counts of this clone. The CDR3 region is CASSSRWTSGRYEQYF. Here the CDR3 DNA reads TGTGCCAGCAGTTCGCGGTGGACTAGCGGGAGGTACGAGCAGTACTTC. The chain combines TRBV27 with TRBJ2-7; TRBD2 aligns across 14 bases. The CDR3 has 16 residues. Trimming removed 4 bases from V and 4 bases from J; junction bases left unmatched: 6. Germline lookup yields CDR1 MNHEY and CDR2 SMNVEV (reference sequence).

On this clone itself: In the same sample, other DNA sequences code for this CDR3. For the CDR3, the DNA is TGCGCCAGCAGCTTGGACTCTAGCTCCTACAATGAGCAGTTCTTC. Amino acids: CASSLDSSSYNEQFF. The chain joins TRBV5-1 to TRBJ2-1; D uncertain. Per germline, CDR1 SGHRS and CDR2 YFSETQ. The V and J ends lost 0 bases and 0 bases respectively, with 7 bases between them. The CDR3 covers 15 residues.

This chain connects TRBV29-1 to TRBJ2-3, with D perhaps matching TRBD1 or TRBD2 (5 bases each). From germline, CDR1 is SQVTM and CDR2 ANQGSEA. Trimming removed 4 bases from V and 0 bases from J, with 11 bases in between. The CDR3 loop spans 14 amino acids. The CDR3 loop is CSVAPRDSTDTQYF. As DNA, the CDR3 is TGCAGCGTTGCACCTAGGGACAGCACAGATACGCAGTATTTT.

The chain couples TRBV5-1 to TRBJ1-1; perhaps TRBD1 as D (5 bases). The CDR3 has 13 residues. V was shortened by 0 bases and J by 4 bases, with 7 bases between the two germline ends. Germline assignment: CDR1 SGHRS and CDR2 YFSETQ. The CDR3 region is CASSLEGSTEAFF. For the CDR3, the DNA is TGCGCCAGCAGCTTGGAGGGGAGCACTGAAGCTTTCTTT.

The genes are TRBV9 and TRBJ2-6; D is perhaps TRBD1 (5 bases). The germline gives CDR1 SGDLS, CDR2 YYNGEE. The V end lost 5 bases, the J end lost 0 bases, and 12 bases lay between the germline ends. This CDR3 comprises 16 residues. The DNA for the CDR3 is TGTGCCAGCAGGGGGCTACAGGCCTCTGGGGCCAACGTCCTGACTTTC. Residues: CASRGLQASGANVLTF. Variable domain in full (rest from reference TRBV9 and TRBJ2-6): DSGVTQTPKHLITATGQRVTLRCSPRSGDLSVYWYQQSLDQGLQFLIQYYNGEERAKGNILERFSAQQFPDLHSELNLSSLELGDSALYFCASRGLQASGANVLTFGAGSRLTVL.

On this clone itself: This clone may be a read error of a much larger clone one base away. Here the CDR3 reads CASSSPGGGYTEAFF. The CDR3 DNA reads TGTGCCAGCAGCTCGCCGGGAGGTGGGTACACTGAAGCTTTCTTT. The chain employs TRBV7-9 and TRBJ1-1; D gene ambiguous. Trimming removed 4 bases from V and 3 bases from J, with 15 bases in between. Germline CDR1 SEHNR, CDR2 FQNEAQ (reference sequence). This CDR3 region has 15 residues.

The CDR3 nucleotides are TGTGCCAGCAGCCCGAGCGGGAGAATCTACAATGAGCAGTTCTTC. This codes for CASSPSGRIYNEQFF. The chain has TRBV5-4 and TRBJ2-1; 8 bases map to TRBD2. From germline, CDR1 is SGHNT and CDR2 YYREEE (reference sequence). The CDR3 has 15 amino acids. Trimming at V came to 4 bases and at J to 3 bases, leaving 6 bases not matched to a gene.

The rearrangement joins TRBV28 to TRBJ2-3; the match to TRBD2 covers 10 bases. The ends lost 8 bases at V and 14 bases at J; junction bases unmatched: 10. Germline assignment: CDR1 MDHEN and CDR2 SYDVKM. The CDR3 is made up of 12 amino acids. The CDR3 nucleotides read TGTGCCAGCCGCGATTCCGGGACTAGCGTGTATTTT. Protein: CASRDSGTSVYF.

This chain uses TRBV25-1 with TRBJ2-7; 9 nucleotides agree with TRBD1. The CDR3 is 14 amino acids. Germline CDR1 is MGHDK and CDR2 is SYGVNS. The V gene end was trimmed by 5 bases and the J gene end by 6 bases; junction bases not matched to a gene: 8. CDR3 protein: CASSKTGGLGEQYF. CDR3 sequence (DNA): TGTGCCAGCAGTAAAACAGGGGGCTTAGGCGAGCAGTACTTC.

In nucleotides, the CDR3 is TGTGCCAGCAGCTTAGATTGGGACAGGGGGCGGCCGTACTTC. Translation gives CASSLDWDRGRPYF. The chain couples TRBV11-2 to TRBJ2-5; 12 bases are a match to TRBD1. The CDR3 runs 14 residues. V gave up 0 bases and J gave up 13 bases; unmatched junction bases: 6. Germline V CDR1 and CDR2: SGHAT, FQNNGV.

The rearrangement joins TRBV29-1 to TRBJ1-1; D ambiguous. This CDR3 has 12 amino acids. V was cut by 8 bases and J by 3 bases, with 13 bases left in between. Germline V gene sequence: CDR1 SQVTM, CDR2 ANQGSEA. For the CDR3, the DNA is TGCAGCATACGGTCGGGAGACACTGAAGCTTTCTTT. As protein: CSIRSGDTEAFF.

The rearrangement joins TRBV7-9 to TRBJ2-7, with TRBD2 matching over 7 bases. CDR1 is SEHNR, CDR2 FQNEAQ, per germline (reference sequence). V shed 5 bases, J shed 3 bases, and the junction held 10 bases outside the gene matches. The CDR3 consists of 15 residues. The CDR3 is CASSPPGSGFYEQYF. CDR3 DNA: TGTGCCAGCAGCCCTCCGGGTAGCGGGTTCTACGAGCAGTACTTC.

The chain carries TRBV27 and TRBJ1-1; D remains ambiguous. This CDR3 has 15 amino acids. Germline values: CDR1 MNHEY, CDR2 SMNVEV (reference sequence). Trimming pared 5 bases from V and 1 base from J, leaving 14 bases between. In DNA form, the CDR3 reads TGTGCCAGCAGTCTGACCGGGCAAGGGAACACTGAAGCTTTCTTT. It yields the protein CASSLTGQGNTEAFF.

This chain uses TRBV28 with TRBJ2-1, with 9 positions matching TRBD2. V trimming: 8 bases; J trimming: 0 bases; junction bases outside the gene matches: 8. The CDR3 spans 16 residues. The germline gives CDR1 MDHEN, CDR2 SYDVKM. DNA for the CDR3: TGTGCCAGCGCCGGGGGCGGGAGGGACTCCTACAATGAGCAGTTCTTC. Residues: CASAGGGRDSYNEQFF.

This chain uses TRBV27 with TRBJ1-2, with TRBD1 matching 9 bases. Germline CDR1 and CDR2: MNHEY and SMNVEV (reference sequence). The V segment lost 6 bases and the J segment 6 bases; nucleotides outside the gene matches: 8. This CDR3 contains 14 residues. CDR3 DNA sequence: TGTGCCAGCAGACCGGGACAGGGAAAGGATGGCTACACCTTC. It encodes CASRPGQGKDGYTF.